These 30 T cell receptor beta chains were all obtained from the same sample, sequenced in a study of spatial heterogeneity in lung cancer. As to time point: sample taken at primary tumor resection. Sequencing was performed on whole RNA extracted from tumor and nontumor lung tissue, or from frozen PBMC, and the material was left unsorted. From the 5' RACE reads, TCRdb called clonotypes with MiXCR, one entry per CDR3 protein. The sample comprises 26,000 or so distinct CDR3 sequences, about 13% of which are singletons, and 25% rests with the top ten. Sequenced here: PBMCs, sampled at surgery. These receptors were obtained from a female donor with early-stage non-small cell lung cancer.

This clonotype was recorded at least ten times. The chain links TRBV4-1 to TRBJ1-4; D is undetermined. Germline lookup yields CDR1 MGHRA and CDR2 YSYEKL. There are 15 residues in the CDR3. V was shortened by 3 bases and J by 7 bases, with 15 bases between the two germline ends. The CDR3 nucleotides read TGCGCCAGCAGCCACCAGGCTGCCGGTGGTGAAAAACTGTTTTTT. This codes for CASSHQAAGGEKLFF.

This clonotype has at least ten counts. This chain links TRBV6-2 or TRBV6-3 with TRBJ1-5; tentatively, D is TRBD1 (5 bases). CDR3 size: 13 residues. V lost 6 bases to trimming and J lost 0 bases, with 6 bases between them. Looked up from germline, CDR1 is MNHEY and CDR2 is SVGEGT. This CDR3 reads CASRDNSNQPQHF. In DNA form, the CDR3 reads TGTGCCAGCAGGGACAATAGCAATCAGCCCCAGCATTTT.

The table lists this clonotype with many counts. The genes are TRBV7-8 and TRBJ2-7, with D possibly being TRBD1 or TRBD2 (6 bases each). This CDR3 has 16 amino acids. V gave up 6 bases and J gave up 4 bases, with 22 bases separating them. Germline V lookup: CDR1 SGHVS, CDR2 FQNEAQ. The chain's CDR3 is CASSQSGGAAIYEQYF. The CDR3 coding sequence is TGTGCCAGCAGTCAATCCGGGGGCGCGGCAATTTACGAGCAGTACTTC.

This clonotype has a count of ten or more. In DNA, the CDR3 is TGTGCCAGCAGTGAAGAAGGTATCGGGAGGAATGGCGAGCAGTACTTC. Amino acid sequence: CASSEEGIGRNGEQYF. The chain has TRBV25-1 and TRBJ2-7, with 7 bases that match TRBD2. The CDR3 totals 16 residues. The V gene's germline CDR1 is MGHDK and CDR2 SYGVNS. The junction had 13 bases not matched to a gene; V was cut back by 2 bases and J by 6 bases.

As to this clonotype: A single base separates this from a much larger clone, so it may be a read error. The chain joins TRBV18 to TRBJ2-1, with D perhaps matching TRBD1 or TRBD2 (5 bases each). CDR1 is KGHSH, CDR2 LQKENI, per germline. CDR3 size: 15 residues. In DNA form, the CDR3 reads TGTGCCAGCTCACCACAGGGGACCTCCTACAATGGGCAGTTCTTC. Protein sequence: CASSPQGTSYNGQFF.

This clonotype was seen ten or more times. Here the CDR3 DNA reads TGTGCCAGCAGCGCCGGGACAGCACCCCTCCACTTT. Its translation is CASSAGTAPLHF. This chain joins TRBV5-4 and TRBJ1-6; 7 nucleotides match TRBD1. V trimming: 4 bases; J trimming: 11 bases; junction bases outside the gene matches: 3. The CDR3 is 12 residues long. Germline V CDR1 and CDR2: SGHNT, YYREEE (reference sequence).

This clonotype was detected many times. An end of the junction does not agree with germline; a read error may underlie this. The chain links TRBV7-7 to TRBJ2-2, with D possibly being TRBD1 (5 bases). CDR1 and CDR2 from the germline V gene are SSHAT and FNYEAQ (reference sequence). This CDR3 is built from 14 residues. CDR3 region: CASSSGQNTGELFF. The CDR3 region has the DNA TGTGCTAGCAGCTCCGGACAGAACACCGGGGAGCTGTTTTTT.

This clonotype was detected ten times or more. The rearrangement joins TRBV5-1 to TRBJ2-5, with D possibly matching TRBD1 (6 bases). Germline-derived CDR1 and CDR2 are SGHRS and YFSETQ. Trimming cost V 3 bases and J 1 base, with 7 bases left between them. The CDR3 covers 13 residues. For the CDR3, the DNA is TGCGCCAGCAGCTACAGGGTCCAAGAGACCCAGTACTTC. Translation gives CASSYRVQETQYF.

This clonotype was detected many times. The rearrangement links TRBV6-2 or TRBV6-3 to TRBJ2-3; possibly TRBD2 for D (6 bases). CDR3 size: 18 residues. Per the germline V gene, CDR1 is MNHEY and CDR2 is SVGEGT. With 0 bases removed from V and 5 bases from J, the gap between germline ends came to 21 bases. DNA of the CDR3: TGTGCCAGCAGTTACTCGTCCCGGGACTTTTTCGGTAGAGATACGCAGTATTTT. Amino acids: CASSYSSRDFFGRDTQYF.

This clonotype was counted many times. The V and J genes are TRBV28 and TRBJ2-5; a possible D gene is TRBD2 (5 bases). With 5 bases removed from V and 2 bases from J, the gap between germline ends came to 15 bases. Germline-derived CDR1 and CDR2 are MDHEN and SYDVKM. The CDR3 runs to 15 residues. The CDR3 loop reads CASSPDGLVQETQYF. CDR3 DNA: TGTGCCAGCAGTCCCGATGGACTTGTACAAGAGACCCAGTACTTC.

The genes are TRBV7-9 and TRBJ2-7; TRBD2 might be the D (6 bases). Germline lookup yields CDR1 SEHNR and CDR2 FQNEAQ (reference sequence). This CDR3 comprises 11 residues. The germline V and J ends were trimmed by 8 bases and 7 bases, with 12 bases remaining between them. This chain's CDR3 is CASGPEGEQYV. CDR3 in DNA: TGTGCCAGCGGTCCGGAGGGGGAGCAGTACGTC.

In its sample, this clonotype was seen many times. The chain has TRBV7-3 and TRBJ2-3, with 10 bases matching TRBD2. The CDR3 has 14 amino acids. J gave up 4 bases and V 4 bases, and 2 bases lay outside the gene matches. Per the germline V gene, CDR1 is SGHTA and CDR2 is FQGTGA. The CDR3 DNA reads as TGTGCCAGCAGCTCAAGCGGGGGGGCAGATACGCAGTATTTT. Its translation is CASSSSGGADTQYF.

Ten or more counts support this clonotype. The chain couples TRBV3-1 to TRBJ2-7; the match to TRBD2 covers 9 bases. The germline V gene encodes CDR1 LGHDT and CDR2 YNNKEL (reference sequence). The CDR3 has 15 residues. V shed 5 bases and J 4 bases; nucleotides not matched to a gene: 9. As DNA, the CDR3 is TGTGCCAGCAGCGAGCCCGATGCGGGAGGGTACGAGCAGTACTTC. Amino acids: CASSEPDAGGYEQYF.

At least ten counts were recorded for this clonotype. CDR3 DNA sequence: TGTGCCAGCAGCCGTGGGCCCGGGCACGAGCAGTACGTC. Its protein is CASSRGPGHEQYV. The chain employs TRBV21-1 and TRBJ2-7; the DNA was not compared with TRBD1, the D call given in the table. TRBV21-1 is an annotated pseudogene. This CDR3 contains 13 residues.

This clonotype was recorded many times. The V call is TRBV30, the J call TRBJ1-6; weak D call: TRBD1 (5 bases). This CDR3 spans 13 amino acids. Trimming shortened V by 4 bases and J by 9 bases, and 13 bases separated the two germline ends. Germline CDR1 reads GTSNPN; CDR2 reads SVGIG (reference sequence). This CDR3 reads CAWTPGRVSPLHF. CDR3 sequence (DNA): TGTGCCTGGACTCCGGGACGTGTTTCACCCCTCCACTTT.

By proportion, this clonotype is medium-sized. The V gene is TRBV6-2 or TRBV6-3, the J gene TRBJ2-1; 8 bases are shared with TRBD2. The CDR3 has 15 residues. Germline CDR1 and CDR2: MNHEY and SVGEGT. V lost 2 bases, J lost 2 bases, and 2 bases stayed unmatched. This CDR3 reads CASSYERETYNEQFF. CDR3 bases: TGTGCCAGCAGTTACGAGCGGGAGACCTACAATGAGCAGTTCTTC.

This clonotype appeared many times. The chain uses TRBV13 and TRBJ2-3, with TRBD2 as a possible D gene (6 bases). CDR3 length: 15 residues. Germline CDR1 reads PRHDT; CDR2 reads FYEKMQ (reference sequence). The V end was cut by 4 bases, the J end by 2 bases, with 13 bases between. The CDR3 sequence is CASSSPGLDTDTQYF. In DNA form, the CDR3 reads TGTGCCAGCAGCTCACCGGGACTTGACACAGATACGCAGTATTTT. The full variable domain, with the rest looked up from reference TRBV13 and TRBJ2-3, is AAGVIQSPRHLIKEKRETATLKCYPIPRHDTVYWYQQGPGQDPQFLISFYEKMQSDKGSIPDRFSAQQFSDYHSELNMSSLELGDSALYFCASSSPGLDTDTQYFGPGTRLTVL.

Ten or more counts support this clonotype. This chain joins TRBV25-1 and TRBJ1-4, with a weak D call TRBD1 (5 bases). Trimming took off 3 bases at V and 0 bases at J, with 11 bases between the two ends. The CDR3 has 16 amino acids. CDR1 and CDR2 from the germline V gene are MGHDK and SYGVNS. CDR3 sequence: CASSDPEGPTNEKLFF. The CDR3 DNA reads as TGTGCCAGCAGTGACCCAGAGGGGCCAACTAATGAAAAACTGTTTTTT. The full variable domain, its missing parts supplied by reference TRBV25-1 and TRBJ1-4, is EADIYQTPRYLVIGTGKKITLECSQTMGHDKMYWYQQDPGMELHLIHYSYGVNSTEKGDLSSESTVSRIRTEHFPLTLESARPSHTSQYLCASSDPEGPTNEKLFFGSGTQLSVL.

This clonotype was observed at least ten times. V usage is TRBV28 and J usage is TRBJ1-5, with TRBD1 matching 7 bases. CDR3 length: 18 residues. The germline V gene has CDR1 MDHEN and CDR2 SYDVKM. The ends lost 3 bases at V and 4 bases at J; junction bases unmatched: 15. Here the CDR3 reads CASSLSGTAYALNQPQHF. The CDR3 coding sequence is TGTGCCAGCAGTTTGTCGGGGACAGCCTACGCATTAAATCAGCCCCAGCATTTT. Supplemented by reference TRBV28 and TRBJ1-5, the full variable domain reads DVKVTQSSRYLVKRTGEKVFLECVQDMDHENMFWYRQDPGLGLRLIYFSYDVKMKEKGDIPEGYSVSREKKERFSLILESASTNQTSMYLCASSLSGTAYALNQPQHFGDGTRLSIL.

The chain joins TRBV20-1 to TRBJ2-5; a possible D gene is TRBD1 (5 bases). The CDR3 covers 10 residues. Germline CDR1 reads DFQATT; CDR2 reads SNEGSKA (reference sequence). The CDR3 sequence: CTPRGGSQYF. The CDR3 DNA reads as TGCACCCCAAGGGGCGGCTCCCAGTACTTC.

The V and J genes are TRBV6-5 and TRBJ1-5, with D hard to call. Germline CDR1 is MNHEY and CDR2 is SVGAGI. Between the trimmed V and J ends, which lost 5 bases and 3 bases, there was a span of 8 bases. The CDR3 is made up of 13 amino acids. CDR3 sequence: CASSADNNQPQHF. In nucleotides, the CDR3 is TGTGCCAGCAGTGCCGACAACAATCAGCCCCAGCATTTT.

This clonotype was seen ten or more times. The chain has TRBV12-3 or TRBV12-4 and TRBJ1-5; D is unresolved. CDR3 length: 14 amino acids. V was pared by 8 bases and J by 3 bases, with 14 bases between. The CDR3 coding sequence is TGTGCCAGCGCCAGGAGCGGAAACAATCAGCCCCAGCATTTT. The encoded protein is CASARSGNNQPQHF.

There are many counts of this clonotype. J is TRBJ2-5 and V is TRBV7-9, with D uncertain. Germline V gives CDR1 SEHNR, CDR2 FQNEAQ (reference sequence). V lost 2 bases and J 4 bases, leaving 5 bases between the germline ends. The CDR3 extends over 12 amino acids. CDR3 nucleotides: TGTGCCAGCAGCTTACCCTTAGAGACCCAGTACTTC. This sequence encodes CASSLPLETQYF.

This clonotype showed up many times. In DNA form, the CDR3 reads TGCAGTGCTAGAGACCTATGGGGCTACACCTTC. Protein product: CSARDLWGYTF. The rearrangement uses TRBV20-1 and TRBJ1-2, with no clear D. Looked up from germline, CDR1 is DFQATT and CDR2 is SNEGSKA (reference sequence). CDR3 size: 11 residues. Between the trimmed V and J ends, which lost 0 bases and 8 bases, there was a span of 7 bases.

There are a few counts of this clonotype. The gene calls are TRBV7-2 and TRBJ2-4; maybe TRBD1 (6 bases). Deletions cut 5 bases from V and 7 bases from J, with 12 bases between. The CDR3 spans 13 residues. Germline V gene sequence: CDR1 SGHTA, CDR2 FQGNSA. CDR3 loop: CASSPGQLNIQYF. The CDR3 nucleotides are TGTGCCAGCAGCCCGGGACAACTTAACATTCAGTACTTC.

This clonotype was recorded at least ten times. The rearrangement joins TRBV7-6 to TRBJ2-3; D remains unclear. Germline values: CDR1 SGHVS, CDR2 FNYEAQ. CDR3 length equals 13 residues. The ends were cut back, 1 base at V and 2 bases at J, with 4 bases in the middle. This CDR3 reads CASSLVHTDTQYF. The DNA for the CDR3 is TGTGCCAGCAGCTTAGTACACACAGATACGCAGTATTTT.

V is TRBV18 and J is TRBJ2-3, with 13 bases matching TRBD2. V gave up 5 bases and J gave up 3 bases; unmatched junction bases: 2. Germline V gene sequence: CDR1 KGHSH, CDR2 LQKENI. CDR3 length: 15 amino acids. In nucleotides, the CDR3 is TGTGCCAGCTCAGCGGGACTAGCGGGAACAGATACGCAGTATTTT. It translates to CASSAGLAGTDTQYF.

This clonotype was counted ten times or more. The V call is TRBV7-9, the J call TRBJ2-5; D is perhaps TRBD1 (6 bases). The CDR3 sequence is 13 residues long. Germline-derived CDR1 and CDR2 are SEHNR and FQNEAQ (reference sequence). Trimming cost V 5 bases and J 4 bases, with 11 bases left between them. The CDR3, as DNA: TGTGCCAGCAGCAATGGGGGCATAGAGACCCAGTACTTC. Residues: CASSNGGIETQYF.

Written as DNA, the CDR3 is TGTGCCAGCAGCTCCCAGCGGGGAAATGCCAAAAACATTCAGTACTTC. Translating gives CASSSQRGNAKNIQYF. The rearrangement uses TRBV7-2 and TRBJ2-4, with 7 bases fitting TRBD2. The CDR3 loop spans 16 amino acids. Germline V lookup: CDR1 SGHTA, CDR2 FQGNSA. The ends lost 4 bases at V and 1 base at J; junction bases unmatched: 7.

This clonotype was seen only a few times. This rearrangement joins TRBV18 to TRBJ1-1; D unresolved. V was shortened by 4 bases and J by 1 base, with 7 bases between the two germline ends. The V gene's germline CDR1 is KGHSH and CDR2 LQKENI. The CDR3 is 13 residues long. The CDR3 coding sequence is TGTGCCAGCTCACTCGAGGGGAACACTGAAGCTTTCTTT. Translating gives CASSLEGNTEAFF.